In its sample, the clone carrying this TCR beta chain was seen a few times. Antigen specificity is unknown. Researchers ran the PCR with 60 Vbeta and 13 Jbeta primers. This table comes from immunoSEQ multiplex PCR, and its TCRdb copy is limited to in-frame clones, with some not included. Of 150,000 to 200,000 clones in the sample, over 60% were seen once. This CDR3 contains 16 residues. Germline trimming cut 1 base from V and 5 bases from J; bases unmatched to any gene: 8. CDR1 MNHNS and CDR2 SASEGT come from the germline V gene. The data are from a study of cytomegalovirus exposure and HLA in healthy donors. Notes on the study in general: Diagnosis of cytomegalovirus status made by the classifier reportedly showed high specificity and sensitivity. Rarity marked most TCR sequences, yet some public TCRs occurred in many donors.

Input material: PBMCs. The chain uses TRBV6-1 and TRBJ2-5; 9 positions match TRBD1. The clonotype comes from a girl aged 10 to 17 in good health and CMV-seronegative. For the CDR3, the DNA is TGTGCCAGCAGTGAAGTTCCGGGACAGGGTTGGGAGACCCAGTACTTC. Translation: CASSEVPGQGWETQYF.